This TCR beta chain stems from a study of T cell changes during pregnancy in multiple sclerosis. Profiling relied on immunoSEQ multiplex PCR, and the TCRdb table lists in-frame clones only, not all of them. The table has about 99,000 clones, 93% seen once. The ends were cut back, 2 bases at V and 0 bases at J, with 8 bases in the middle. The CDR3 is made up of 15 amino acids. CDR1 is MNHEY and CDR2 is SMNVEV in the germline V gene (reference sequence). The input for sequencing was peripheral blood, taken after pregnancy. The chain carries TRBV27 and TRBJ2-1; possibly TRBD2 for D (6 bases). The sequence derives from a female donor with multiple sclerosis, enrolled in a pregnancy study. As DNA, the CDR3 is TGTGCCAGCAGTTTAGCGGGAAGCTCCTACAATGAGCAGTTCTTC. It codes for CASSLAGSSYNEQFF.